What follows are 20 T cell receptor beta chains derived from one specimen sequenced in a study of T cell responses to AZD1222 COVID-19 vaccine. Here immunoSEQ multiplex PCR was the method, and the copy in TCRdb shows in-frame clones only, minus some. The sample has about 150,000 clones; under 95% are singletons. The source was peripheral blood, collected 28 days after the second dose of the MenACWY control vaccine. The receptors derive from an adult who received the MenACWY meningococcal vaccine as a control.

The V and J genes are TRBV14 and TRBJ2-2, with TRBD2 as a possible D gene (5 bases). CDR3 size: 15 residues. The germline gives CDR1 SGHDN, CDR2 FVKESK. V shed 4 bases and J shed 0 bases, with 9 bases lying between them. CDR3 loop: CASSPTITNTGELFF. The CDR3 bases are TGTGCCAGCAGCCCGACTATTACGAACACCGGGGAGCTGTTTTTT.

The V call is TRBV12-5, the J call TRBJ2-7; either TRBD1 or TRBD2 may supply D (5 bases each). Per the germline V gene, CDR1 is LGHNT and CDR2 is FRNRAP. V lost 6 bases and J 7 bases, leaving 16 bases between the germline ends. This CDR3 has 13 amino acids. Here the CDR3 DNA reads TGTGCTAGTGGGTACCGGGACCGTGGGGAGCAGTACTTC. It is translated as CASGYRDRGEQYF.

V is TRBV28 and J is TRBJ1-5; the match to TRBD1 covers 9 bases. From germline, CDR1 is MDHEN and CDR2 SYDVKM. The CDR3 has 15 residues. Trimming cost V 5 bases and J 4 bases; bases outside gene matches: 6. The CDR3 coding sequence is TGTGCCAGCAGTACCGGGACAGGGCGGAATCAGCCCCAGCATTTT. As protein: CASSTGTGRNQPQHF.

The J gene is TRBJ1-6, the V gene TRBV6-5; a possible D gene is TRBD1 (6 bases). CDR3 length equals 13 residues. Germline values: CDR1 MNHEY, CDR2 SVGAGI. The V end was cut by 8 bases, the J end by 9 bases, with 14 bases between. Written as DNA, the CDR3 is TGTGCCAGCGGGGGGGCGCCTGGTTCACCCCTCCACTTT. It is translated as CASGGAPGSPLHF.

The chain couples TRBV14 to TRBJ1-2, with D unresolved. Trimming removed 0 bases from V and 2 bases from J, with 16 bases in between. Germline values: CDR1 SGHDN, CDR2 FVKESK. CDR3 length: 17 residues. CDR3 in DNA: TGTGCCAGCAGCCAAGATGCTTTTTCGTTAACAAACTATGGCTACACCTTC. This encodes CASSQDAFSLTNYGYTF.

V is TRBV28 and J is TRBJ2-7; the D gene is possibly TRBD2 (6 bases). Trimming stripped 11 bases from V and 0 bases from J, with 11 bases between. The germline gives CDR1 MDHEN, CDR2 SYDVKM. This CDR3 is built from 12 residues. The CDR3 spells CAVSGGSYEQYF. The DNA for the CDR3 is TGTGCCGTCTCCGGGGGCTCCTACGAGCAGTACTTC.

This clone appeared a single time. The chain carries TRBV6-5 and TRBJ1-5, with D maybe TRBD1 (6 bases). The CDR3 has 13 amino acids. Germline V gene sequence: CDR1 MNHEY, CDR2 SVGAGI. V dropped 8 bases and J dropped 5 bases, with 13 bases sitting between them. Written as DNA, the CDR3 is TGTGCCAGCCGCAGGGGTCCAGATCAGCCCCAGCATTTT. This gives the protein CASRRGPDQPQHF.

Concerning this clone itself: This sample includes further DNA sequences coding for the same CDR3. This rearrangement joins TRBV5-1 to TRBJ2-7; D not certain. V was shortened by 0 bases and J by 1 base, with 2 bases between the two germline ends. The V gene's germline CDR1 is SGHRS and CDR2 YFSETQ. The CDR3 contains 12 residues. The CDR3 region has the DNA TGCGCCAGCAGCTTGGTATCCTACGAGCAGTACTTC. As protein: CASSLVSYEQYF.

V usage is TRBV28 and J usage is TRBJ1-2; D remains ambiguous. Germline V gene data show CDR1 as MDHEN and CDR2 as SYDVKM. V gave up 2 bases and J gave up 5 bases, with 12 bases separating them. The CDR3 runs to 14 residues. The CDR3 nucleotides are TGTGCCAGCAGTTTACCCCCGACTGCGTATGGCTACACCTTC. Translated: CASSLPPTAYGYTF.

The CDR3 sequence is CSVEVGGGNIQYF. CDR3 nucleotide sequence: TGCAGCGTTGAGGTGGGAGGGGGAAACATTCAGTACTTC. This chain joins TRBV29-1 and TRBJ2-4; TRBD2 is a possible D gene (7 bases). V lost 3 bases, J lost 6 bases, and 12 bases lay in between. CDR1 SQVTM and CDR2 ANQGSEA come from the germline V gene. This CDR3 has 13 residues. The full variable domain, in which reference TRBV29-1 and TRBJ2-4 provide the parts outside the CDR3, is SAVISQKPSRDICQRGTSLTIQCQVDSQVTMMFWYRQQPGQSLTLIATANQGSEATYESGFVIDKFPISRPNLTFSTLTVSNMSPEDSSIYLCSVEVGGGNIQYFGAGTRLSVL.

The chain has TRBV4-3 and TRBJ2-6; 7 bases map to TRBD1. Germline CDR1 and CDR2: LGHNA and YSLEER. CDR3 length: 17 residues. J gave up 1 base and V 0 bases, and 3 bases lay outside the gene matches. The CDR3 bases are TGCGCCAGCAGCCAAGAAGGGGGCCAGTCTGGGGCCAACGTCCTGACTTTC. As protein: CASSQEGGQSGANVLTF.

As regards this clone: One end of the junction does not line up with germline, which may come from a read error. The V gene is TRBV18, the J gene TRBJ2-2, with a tentative D call TRBD1 (6 bases). CDR1 is KGHSH, CDR2 LQKENI, per germline. CDR3 length: 15 amino acids. The CDR3 region is CASSPQGPDTGELFF. Written as DNA, the CDR3 is TGTGCCAGCTCCCCACAGGGTCCGGACACCGGGGAGCTGTTTTTT.

The table lists this clone with a few counts. The rearrangement links TRBV30 to TRBJ1-5; D is perhaps TRBD1 (5 bases). V shed 1 base and J shed 5 bases, with 12 bases lying between them. This CDR3 spans 14 amino acids. The germline gives CDR1 GTSNPN, CDR2 SVGIG (reference sequence). The CDR3 DNA sequence: TGTGCCTGGAGTGATCCTGGGGGATATCAGCCCCAGCATTTT. Its protein product is CAWSDPGGYQPQHF.

This clone appeared a few times. This chain links TRBV5-6 with TRBJ2-7; D uncertain. Germline loops: CDR1 SGHDT, CDR2 YYEEEE. The CDR3 is 12 amino acids. V was pared by 1 base and J by 5 bases, with 7 bases between. This CDR3 is CASSLTNNEQYF. For the CDR3, the DNA is TGTGCCAGCAGCTTGACCAATAACGAGCAGTACTTC.

The rearrangement joins TRBV3-1 (or the pseudogene TRBV3-2) to TRBJ2-5; no clear D. The length of the CDR3 is 12 residues. Germline-derived CDR1 and CDR2 are LGHDT and YNNKEL (reference sequence). Trimming left V 1 base short and J 5 bases short, with 5 bases between. The CDR3 region has the DNA TGTGCCAGCAGCCAAGTTCGGGAGACCCAGTACTTC. Translation gives CASSQVRETQYF.

This clone was recorded at least ten times. The rearrangement links TRBV5-1 to TRBJ2-1; D perhaps matches TRBD1 (6 bases). V gave up 4 bases and J gave up 0 bases, with 11 bases separating them. The V gene's germline CDR1 is SGHRS and CDR2 YFSETQ. The CDR3 is 15 residues long. The CDR3 spells CASSLGTSSYNEQFF. The CDR3 DNA reads TGCGCCAGCAGCCTCGGGACAAGCTCCTACAATGAGCAGTTCTTC.

V is TRBV10-3 and J is TRBJ1-1, with 7 positions matching TRBD1. This CDR3 is 15 amino acids long. V gave up 3 bases and J gave up 7 bases; unmatched junction bases: 11. Germline-derived CDR1 and CDR2 are ENHRY and SYGVKD. Here the CDR3 reads CAISELPTGQGEAFF. The CDR3, as DNA: TGTGCCATCAGTGAACTTCCGACAGGGCAAGGTGAAGCTTTCTTT.

The chain employs TRBV28 and TRBJ2-1; D not resolved. V lost 6 bases and J lost 0, with 9 bases in between. Per germline, CDR1 MDHEN and CDR2 SYDVKM. This CDR3 spans 14 amino acids. The CDR3 DNA reads TGTGCCAGCAGGGTTGAAAACTCCTACAATGAGCAGTTCTTC. Translating it yields CASRVENSYNEQFF. The whole variable domain, remainder taken from reference TRBV28 and TRBJ2-1, is DVKVTQSSRYLVKRTGEKVFLECVQDMDHENMFWYRQDPGLGLRLIYFSYDVKMKEKGDIPEGYSVSREKKERFSLILESASTNQTSMYLCASRVENSYNEQFFGPGTRLTVL.

The chain employs TRBV6-5 and TRBJ1-6, with a weak D call TRBD1 (6 bases). The V gene lost 2 bases and the J gene lost 8 bases, with 10 bases spanning the gap. Germline lookup yields CDR1 MNHEY and CDR2 SVGAGI. The CDR3 runs 14 residues. Written as DNA, the CDR3 is TGTGCCAGCAGTTACAAACAGGGTGATTCACCCCTCCACTTT. Translation: CASSYKQGDSPLHF.

The chain carries TRBV28 and TRBJ1-2, with 7 positions matching TRBD1. From germline, CDR1 is MDHEN and CDR2 SYDVKM. J was trimmed by 2 bases and V by 6 bases; bases with no gene match: 9. The CDR3 is made up of 15 amino acids. Here the CDR3 reads CASRQQTGPNYGYTF. CDR3 DNA sequence: TGTGCCAGCAGACAACAGACAGGGCCCAACTATGGCTACACCTTC.